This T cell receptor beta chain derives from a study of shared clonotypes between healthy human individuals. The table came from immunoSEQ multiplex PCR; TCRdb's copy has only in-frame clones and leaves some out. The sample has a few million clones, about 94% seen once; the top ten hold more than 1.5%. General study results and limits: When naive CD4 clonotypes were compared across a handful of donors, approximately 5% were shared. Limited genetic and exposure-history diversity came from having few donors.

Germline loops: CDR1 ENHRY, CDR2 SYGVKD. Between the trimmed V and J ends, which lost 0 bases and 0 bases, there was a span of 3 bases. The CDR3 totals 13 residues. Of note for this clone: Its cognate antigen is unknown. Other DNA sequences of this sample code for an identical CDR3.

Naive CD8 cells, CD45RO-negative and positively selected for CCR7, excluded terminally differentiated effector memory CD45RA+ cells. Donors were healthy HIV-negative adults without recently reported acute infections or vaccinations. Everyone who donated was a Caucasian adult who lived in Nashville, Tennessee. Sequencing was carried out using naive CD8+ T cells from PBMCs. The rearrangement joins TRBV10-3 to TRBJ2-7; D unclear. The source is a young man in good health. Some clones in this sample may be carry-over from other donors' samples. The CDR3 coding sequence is TGTGCCATCAGTGAGTCCGGCTCCTACGAGCAGTACTTC. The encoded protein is CAISESGSYEQYF.